A single sample is the source of the 13 T cell receptor beta chains below, sequenced in a study of blood T cell repertoires in COVID-19. Measured with immunoSEQ multiplex PCR; TCRdb has only the in-frame clones, and not every one. This table holds some 71,000 clones, 81% found once. Specimen: peripheral blood. Source of these receptors: a woman between 65 and 79 years old with acute or convalescent COVID-19.

The chain joins TRBV15 to TRBJ1-2, with 10 positions matching TRBD1. Germline CDR1 and CDR2: LNHNV and YYDKDF (reference sequence). This CDR3 region has 16 residues. V was clipped by 1 base and J by 7 bases; unmatched bases: 9. The CDR3: CATSRVGQGFRIGYTF. Here the CDR3 DNA reads TGTGCCACCAGCAGAGTGGGACAGGGGTTTCGGATTGGCTACACCTTC.

The V gene is TRBV6-5, the J gene TRBJ2-5; the D gene is possibly TRBD2 (7 bases). The V gene lost 8 bases and the J gene lost 2 bases, with 18 bases spanning the gap. Germline-derived CDR1 and CDR2 are MNHEY and SVGAGI. The length of the CDR3 is 15 residues. This CDR3 is CASGGGPWPQETQYF. CDR3 nucleotide sequence: TGTGCCAGCGGGGGGGGGCCATGGCCACAAGAGACCCAGTACTTC.

This clone turned up a few times. V usage is TRBV10-3 and J usage is TRBJ1-2, with 7 bases fitting TRBD1. Germline assignment: CDR1 ENHRY and CDR2 SYGVKD. There are 16 residues in the CDR3. J gave up 3 bases and V 0 bases, and 7 bases lay outside the gene matches. For the CDR3, the DNA is TGTGCCATCAGTGAGTCAAGGCAGGGGGAGGACTATGGCTACACCTTC. Translating gives CAISESRQGEDYGYTF.

CDR3 sequence: CASSMNREGTGELFF. DNA for the CDR3: TGTGCCAGCAGCATGAACAGGGAAGGCACCGGGGAGCTGTTTTTT. The chain recombines TRBV6-5 with TRBJ2-2, with a possible D match to TRBD1 (6 bases). Trimming left V 6 bases short and J 4 bases short, with 15 bases between. The CDR3 length is 15 residues. The germline gives CDR1 MNHEY, CDR2 SVGAGI.

This clone was counted only a few times. J is TRBJ1-6 and V is TRBV2, with D possibly matching TRBD1 (6 bases). The CDR3 loop spans 14 amino acids. The ends were cut back, 6 bases at V and 10 bases at J, with 16 bases in the middle. The germline V gene encodes CDR1 SNHLY and CDR2 FYNNEI. The CDR3: CASSETGPGSPLHF. The CDR3 DNA is TGTGCCAGCAGCGAGACAGGCCCAGGGTCACCCCTCCACTTT.

The rearrangement joins TRBV28 to TRBJ1-6, with TRBD1 matching over 8 bases. Germline V gives CDR1 MDHEN, CDR2 SYDVKM. The CDR3 runs 14 residues. Trimming took 6 bases from V and 9 from J; bases not matched to a gene: 7. The CDR3 region is CASRKGQGGSPLHF. The CDR3 DNA sequence: TGTGCCAGCAGAAAAGGACAGGGCGGTTCACCCCTCCACTTT.

The count of this clone is one. The chain couples TRBV3-1 (or the pseudogene TRBV3-2) to TRBJ2-3, with D uncertain. Germline V CDR1 and CDR2: LGHDT, YNNKEL (reference sequence). V was trimmed by 0 bases and J by 5 bases, leaving 15 bases between them. The CDR3 runs 16 residues. The CDR3 nucleotides read TGTGCCAGCAGCCAAGAATTGGCTTGGCCCATAGATACGCAGTATTTT. Encoded protein: CASSQELAWPIDTQYF.

The V call is TRBV5-1, the J call TRBJ2-5; perhaps TRBD2 as D (5 bases). Germline CDR1 and CDR2: SGHRS and YFSETQ. Trimming stripped 6 bases from V and 5 bases from J, with 14 bases between. The CDR3 is 13 residues long. The CDR3 here is CASILIPGETQYF. The CDR3 coding sequence is TGCGCCAGCATCCTGATTCCGGGGGAGACCCAGTACTTC. Looking up the rest from reference TRBV5-1 and TRBJ2-5 gives the full variable domain: KAGVTQTPRYLIKTRGQQVTLSCSPISGHRSVSWYQQTPGQGLQFLFEYFSETQRNKGNFPGRFSGRQFSNSRSEMNVSTLELGDSALYLCASILIPGETQYFGPGTRLLVL.

The chain links TRBV7-9 to TRBJ1-2, with D unresolved. This CDR3 is 13 amino acids long. Per germline, CDR1 SEHNR and CDR2 FQNEAQ (reference sequence). V dropped 3 bases and J dropped 4 bases, with 9 bases sitting between them. The CDR3 region has the DNA TGTGCCAGCAGCTTTGCCGGGAGCTATGGCTACACCTTC. This codes for CASSFAGSYGYTF.

The chain carries TRBV19 and TRBJ1-5; 11 nucleotides align to TRBD1. This CDR3 region has 15 residues. Germline-derived CDR1 and CDR2 are LNHDA and SQIVND (reference sequence). V was clipped by 5 bases and J by 3 bases; unmatched bases: 3. For the CDR3, the DNA is TGTGCCAGTAGTCCGGGACAGGGGGTCAATCAGCCCCAGCATTTT. Protein product: CASSPGQGVNQPQHF.

The chain is built from TRBV18 and TRBJ2-5, with D uncertain. CDR3 length equals 13 residues. V lost 5 bases and J 2 bases, leaving 9 bases between the germline ends. Germline CDR1 is KGHSH and CDR2 is LQKENI. CDR3 loop: CASSSTEQETQYF. CDR3 nucleotides: TGTGCCAGCTCATCGACGGAGCAAGAGACCCAGTACTTC.

The V and J genes are TRBV5-4 and TRBJ2-5; a possible D gene is TRBD2 (5 bases). Between the trimmed V and J ends, which lost 3 bases and 4 bases, there was a span of 16 bases. The germline gives CDR1 SGHNT, CDR2 YYREEE (reference sequence). This CDR3 spans 15 amino acids. CDR3 sequence (DNA): TGTGCCAGCAGCTCCATGTCCGGGAATCGAGAGACCCAGTACTTC. Translation: CASSSMSGNRETQYF.

DNA of the CDR3: TGTGCCAGCTCACTCGATCGACAATCACCAGAGACCCAGTACTTC. Its protein is CASSLDRQSPETQYF. The chain combines TRBV18 with TRBJ2-5; D remains ambiguous. V was pared by 4 bases and J by 4 bases, with 16 bases between. The CDR3 is 15 residues long. The germline gives CDR1 KGHSH, CDR2 LQKENI.